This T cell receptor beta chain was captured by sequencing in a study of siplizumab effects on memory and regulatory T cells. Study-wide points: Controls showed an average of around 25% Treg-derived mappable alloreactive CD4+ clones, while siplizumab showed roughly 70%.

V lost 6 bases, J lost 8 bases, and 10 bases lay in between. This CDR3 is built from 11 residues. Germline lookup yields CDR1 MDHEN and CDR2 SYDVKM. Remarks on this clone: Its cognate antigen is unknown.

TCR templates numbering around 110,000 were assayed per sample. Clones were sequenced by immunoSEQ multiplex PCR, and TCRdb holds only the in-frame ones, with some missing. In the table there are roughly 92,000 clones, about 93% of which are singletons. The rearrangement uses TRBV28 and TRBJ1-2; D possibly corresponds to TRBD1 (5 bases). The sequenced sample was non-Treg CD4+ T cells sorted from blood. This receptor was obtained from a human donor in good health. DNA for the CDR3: TGTGCCAGCAGCGGGACGGCCGGCTACACCTTC. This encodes CASSGTAGYTF.